This T cell receptor (beta chain) was observed in a study of cytomegalovirus exposure and HLA in healthy donors. General observations from the study: Presence/absence comparisons presumed near-even sequencing depth among donors.

The V gene's germline CDR1 is SNHLY and CDR2 FYNNEI. V lost 3 bases and J 3 bases, leaving 11 bases between the germline ends. The CDR3 length is 14 residues. PCR primers comprised 60 Vbeta and 13 Jbeta primers. Method: immunoSEQ multiplex PCR; TCRdb's copy keeps in-frame clones and lacks some. Recorded for this sample: about 160,000 clones. Everyone who donated was a healthy bone marrow donor. Remarks on this clone: The antigen is unknown. Other DNA variants within this sample encode the same CDR3.

The chain couples TRBV2 to TRBJ1-1; the D is unclear. The sequenced material came from PBMCs. This receptor was obtained from a woman aged 55-69 years in good health and CMV-seronegative. CDR3 loop: CASSDEGGHTEAFF. For the CDR3, the DNA is TGTGCCAGCAGTGATGAAGGAGGCCACACTGAAGCTTTCTTT.